One sample yielded the 22 T cell receptor beta chains listed below, sequenced in a study of cytomegalovirus exposure and HLA in healthy donors. TCRdb keeps only in-frame clones here, not all; method: immunoSEQ multiplex PCR. The table shows 70,000 or so clones, with about 94% occurring only once. The sequencing input was PBMCs. The receptors derive from a woman between 18 and 30 years old in good health and CMV-seronegative.

The rearrangement uses TRBV30 and TRBJ1-2; 7 bases are shared with TRBD1. Germline V CDR1 and CDR2: GTSNPN, SVGIG (reference sequence). V gave up 0 bases and J gave up 0 bases; unmatched junction bases: 1. This CDR3 is 14 amino acids long. The CDR3 loop is CAWSVTGPNYGYTF. The CDR3 DNA is TGTGCCTGGAGTGTGACAGGGCCTAACTATGGCTACACCTTC.

The rearrangement links TRBV6-5 to TRBJ2-1, with 8 bases identical to TRBD2. There are 14 residues in the CDR3. Trimming removed 8 bases from V and 0 bases from J; junction bases left unmatched: 3. Germline CDR1 reads MNHEY; CDR2 reads SVGAGI. The CDR3 spells CASRSGSSYNEQFF. CDR3 nucleotide sequence: TGTGCCAGCCGAAGCGGGAGCTCCTACAATGAGCAGTTCTTC.

V gene TRBV4-1 combines with J gene TRBJ1-1, with 8 bases that match TRBD1. The junction had 12 bases not matched to a gene; V was cut back by 3 bases and J by 0 bases. This CDR3 spans 18 amino acids. Germline V gene lookup returns CDR1 MGHRA and CDR2 YSYEKL. DNA of the CDR3: TGCGCCAGCAGCCAGGAGACAGGGGAAATGGTCATGAACACTGAAGCTTTCTTT. Translation gives CASSQETGEMVMNTEAFF.

CDR3 nucleotides: TGCGCCAGCAGCCCCCGGGACTCTGGGGCCAACGTCCTGACTTTC. Translating it yields CASSPRDSGANVLTF. The V gene is TRBV5-1, the J gene TRBJ2-6; perhaps TRBD2 as D (5 bases). CDR1 and CDR2 (germline): SGHRS, YFSETQ. The CDR3 loop spans 15 amino acids. Trimming shortened V by 4 bases and J by 0 bases, and 8 bases separated the two germline ends.

V gene TRBV28 combines with J gene TRBJ1-1, with D unresolved. Germline V gene data show CDR1 as MDHEN and CDR2 as SYDVKM. This CDR3 spans 18 amino acids. V lost 5 bases, J lost 1 base, and 23 bases lay in between. The CDR3 loop is CASSPLSPQSEGNTEAFF. CDR3 coding DNA: TGTGCCAGCAGTCCCCTTTCGCCACAGTCGGAAGGGAACACTGAAGCTTTCTTT.

The chain has TRBV5-4 and TRBJ2-1, with 10 bases fitting TRBD2. Germline assignment: CDR1 SGHNT and CDR2 YYREEE (reference sequence). Trimming took 2 bases from V and 8 from J; bases not matched to a gene: 10. The CDR3 spans 16 residues. The CDR3: CASSLPSGRRGHEQFF. CDR3 DNA sequence: TGTGCCAGCAGCTTACCTAGCGGGAGAAGGGGCCATGAGCAGTTCTTC.

This chain links TRBV6-5 with TRBJ1-2; 7 bases are a match to TRBD1. This CDR3 contains 13 residues. After removal of 4 bases from V and 8 bases from J, the junction contained 7 bases not matched to a gene. Germline V gene data show CDR1 as MNHEY and CDR2 as SVGAGI. The CDR3 DNA reads TGTGCCAGCAGTTTAGGGGGCGCTTACGGCTACACCTTC. Protein sequence: CASSLGGAYGYTF.

The V call is TRBV30, the J call TRBJ1-5; TRBD1 is a possible D gene (6 bases). Germline assignment: CDR1 GTSNPN and CDR2 SVGIG (reference sequence). The CDR3 covers 12 residues. V was clipped by 5 bases and J by 6 bases, with 11 bases between them. The CDR3 loop reads CAWRGAGQPQHF. CDR3 nucleotide sequence: TGTGCCTGGCGGGGGGCTGGTCAGCCCCAGCATTTT. The full variable domain, completed using reference TRBV30 and TRBJ1-5, is SQTIHQWPATLVQPVGSPLSLECTVEGTSNPNLYWYRQAAGRGLQLLFYSVGIGQISSEVPQNLSASRPQDRQFILSSKKLLLSDSGFYLCAWRGAGQPQHFGDGTRLSIL.

The rearrangement joins TRBV5-8 to TRBJ1-1; D uncertain. CDR3 size: 16 residues. V was cut by 0 bases and J by 1 base, with 13 bases left in between. The germline CDR1 and CDR2 sequences are SGHTS and YDEGEE. This CDR3 reads CASSLGFYRANTEAFF. Written as DNA, the CDR3 is TGTGCCAGCAGCTTGGGATTTTACAGAGCGAACACTGAAGCTTTCTTT.

This rearrangement joins TRBV2 to TRBJ2-7, with 7 bases aligning to TRBD2. Trimming cost V 4 bases and J 0 bases; bases outside gene matches: 0. Germline loops: CDR1 SNHLY, CDR2 FYNNEI. The CDR3 spans 13 residues. CDR3 region: CASSGDYSYEQYF. CDR3 sequence (DNA): TGTGCCAGCAGTGGGGACTACTCCTACGAGCAGTACTTC.

The chain carries TRBV5-6 and TRBJ1-3; D ambiguous. Per germline, CDR1 SGHDT and CDR2 YYEEEE. Trimming cost V 7 bases and J 4 bases, with 9 bases left between them. The CDR3 loop spans 12 amino acids. CDR3 residues: CASGRAGNTIYF. Here the CDR3 DNA reads TGTGCCAGCGGGCGCGCAGGAAACACCATATATTTT.

V gene TRBV21-1 combines with J gene TRBJ2-7; the listed D gene, TRBD2, was not tested against the DNA. TRBV21-1 is a pseudogene. CDR3 size: 16 residues. CDR3 DNA sequence: TGTGCCAGCAGCCTATCTACGAGGGGGGGGTCCTACGAGCAGTACTTC. Its protein product is CASSLSTRGGSYEQYF.

This clone was counted a single time. V gene TRBV6-1 combines with J gene TRBJ1-3; D may be TRBD1 (6 bases). In germline, CDR1 is MNHNS, CDR2 SASEGT. CDR3 length equals 17 residues. Trimming pared 3 bases from V and 0 bases from J, leaving 15 bases between. In DNA, the CDR3 is TGTGCCAGCAGTGAGCGACGACAGGCGTCCTCTGGAAACACCATATATTTT. The encoded protein is CASSERRQASSGNTIYF.

This clone is a singleton in its sample. The gene calls are TRBV25-1 and TRBJ2-7; D is unclear. The CDR3 runs to 12 residues. V was shortened by 3 bases and J by 3 bases, with 6 bases between the two germline ends. Germline CDR1 and CDR2: MGHDK and SYGVNS. CDR3 loop: CASSDLDYEQYF. The CDR3 DNA follows: TGTGCCAGCAGTGATTTAGACTACGAGCAGTACTTC.

The rearrangement uses TRBV6-1 and TRBJ2-1; D call uncertain. Germline V lookup: CDR1 MNHNS, CDR2 SASEGT. V lost 7 bases and J 0 bases, leaving 10 bases between the germline ends. This CDR3 is built from 14 residues. CDR3 region: CASIPFLSYNEQFF. The CDR3 bases are TGTGCCAGCATCCCTTTTCTCTCCTACAATGAGCAGTTCTTC.

This rearrangement joins TRBV19 to TRBJ1-2; D is unclear. V was cut by 3 bases and J by 6 bases, with 11 bases left in between. Germline V CDR1 and CDR2: LNHDA, SQIVND (reference sequence). This CDR3 is built from 13 residues. The CDR3 is CASSIREFHGYTF. CDR3 nucleotides: TGTGCCAGTAGTATTAGAGAGTTTCATGGCTACACCTTC.

This clone has a single count. The chain employs TRBV27 and TRBJ2-5; 13 bases map to TRBD2. This CDR3 comprises 16 residues. The V gene end was trimmed by 4 bases and the J gene end by 5 bases; junction bases not matched to a gene: 7. Germline V gene data show CDR1 as MNHEY and CDR2 as SMNVEV (reference sequence). CDR3: CASSSPGLAGLETQYF. The CDR3 DNA is TGTGCCAGCAGTTCTCCGGGACTAGCGGGATTGGAGACCCAGTACTTC.

This chain connects TRBV6-5 to TRBJ2-3, with 8 bases aligning to TRBD2. From germline, CDR1 is MNHEY and CDR2 SVGAGI. The V and J ends lost 4 bases and 1 base, in that order; junction bases with no gene match: 4. CDR3 length: 15 amino acids. The CDR3 here is CASSLLADRTDTQYF. CDR3 sequence (DNA): TGTGCCAGCAGTTTACTAGCGGACCGCACAGATACGCAGTATTTT.

The J gene is TRBJ2-7, the V gene TRBV28, with TRBD1 matching 9 bases. Unmatched junction bases numbered 7, after V lost 6 bases and J lost 1 base. The CDR3 runs to 15 residues. In germline, CDR1 is MDHEN, CDR2 SYDVKM. CDR3 amino acids: CASSSVGQGSYEQYF. The CDR3 nucleotides are TGTGCCAGCAGCTCCGTTGGACAGGGGTCCTACGAGCAGTACTTC.

This chain links TRBV7-9 with TRBJ2-4; the D gene is possibly TRBD1 (5 bases). The germline V gene has CDR1 SEHNR and CDR2 FQNEAQ (reference sequence). This CDR3 comprises 14 residues. V was cut by 1 base and J by 8 bases, with 12 bases left in between. The CDR3 region is CASSLVGARDIQYF. The CDR3, as DNA: TGTGCCAGCAGCTTAGTAGGGGCCCGTGACATTCAGTACTTC.

This clone was detected only once. The chain couples TRBV7-6 to TRBJ2-1; TRBD2 aligns across 12 bases. The trim removed 4 bases at V and 9 bases at J, leaving 10 bases unmatched. Per the germline V gene, CDR1 is SGHVS and CDR2 is FNYEAQ. This CDR3 is built from 16 residues. CDR3 sequence (DNA): TGTGCCAGCAGCTCTCGACTAGCGGGAGACCCTTTTGAGCAGTTCTTC. Residues: CASSSRLAGDPFEQFF. The full variable domain, in which reference TRBV7-6 and TRBJ2-1 provide the parts outside the CDR3, is GAGVSQSPRYKVTKRGQDVALRCDPISGHVSLYWYRQALGQGPEFLTYFNYEAQQDKSGLPNDRFSAERPEGSISTLTIQRTEQRDSAMYRCASSSRLAGDPFEQFFGPGTRLTVL.

V usage is TRBV4-1 and J usage is TRBJ2-1; 9 nucleotides line up with TRBD2. The germline V gene encodes CDR1 MGHRA and CDR2 YSYEKL. Germline trimming cut 0 bases from V and 2 bases from J; bases unmatched to any gene: 5. This CDR3 contains 17 residues. CDR3 DNA sequence: TGCGCCAGCAGCCAAGAGGCCGCGGGAGGGCCCTACAATGAGCAGTTCTTC. It translates to CASSQEAAGGPYNEQFF.